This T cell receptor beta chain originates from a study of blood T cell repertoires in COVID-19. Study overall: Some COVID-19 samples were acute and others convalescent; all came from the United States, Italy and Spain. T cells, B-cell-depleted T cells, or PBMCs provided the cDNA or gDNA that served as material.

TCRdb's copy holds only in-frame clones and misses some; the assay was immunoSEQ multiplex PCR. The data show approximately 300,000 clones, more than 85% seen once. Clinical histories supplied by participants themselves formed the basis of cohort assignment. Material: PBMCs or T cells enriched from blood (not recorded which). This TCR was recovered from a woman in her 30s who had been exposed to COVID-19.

The CDR3 reads CASSSRGAVSEAFF. Here the CDR3 DNA reads TGTGCCAGTAGTTCGCGGGGCGCAGTCTCTGAAGCTTTCTTT. V is TRBV19 and J is TRBJ1-1, with D possibly matching TRBD1 (5 bases). The V end was cut by 5 bases, the J end by 6 bases, with 16 bases between. The CDR3 is 14 amino acids. Germline CDR1 LNHDA, CDR2 SQIVND (reference sequence).